Described below is a single TCR beta chain sequence and its context. The CDR3 length is 16 residues. Clones were sequenced by immunoSEQ multiplex PCR, and TCRdb holds only the in-frame ones, with some missing. The table includes about 40,000 clones, 85% to 95% detected once. These data come from a study of T cell changes during pregnancy in multiple sclerosis. This chain joins TRBV21-1 and TRBJ2-5; the table's D call, TRBD2, has no DNA check behind it. TRBV21-1 is flagged as a pseudogene. This sample comprised peripheral blood, obtained before pregnancy. The source of this sequence is a female donor with multiple sclerosis, enrolled in a pregnancy study. In DNA, the CDR3 is TGTGCCAGCAGCCCCCTTTTGCGGGAGTACCAAGAGACCCAGTACTTC. Encoded protein: CASSPLLREYQETQYF.